This is a list of T cell receptor beta chains from one sample in a study of T cell responses to AZD1222 COVID-19 vaccine. The table came from immunoSEQ multiplex PCR; TCRdb's copy has only in-frame clones and leaves some out. Of about 93,000 clones listed, approximately 92% were seen once; the top ten hold less than 3%. Sequencing used peripheral blood, obtained 28 days after the second AZD1222 dose. All receptors come from an adult who received the AZD1222 COVID-19 vaccine. Both conserved end residues are part of each CDR3. The D gene is left open where the match is weak. Clone size is shown for a subset of rows, as once, few, many or a class of expanded clone.

TRBJ2-1 TRBV24-1 TRBD1 NA CATSGITGTGLNEQFF TGTGCCACCAGTGGGATCACCGGGACAGGGTTGAATGAGCAGTTCTTC
TRBJ2-2 TRBV5-1 NA NA CASSLGDTLNTGELFF TGCGCCAGCAGCTTGGGAGATACTCTGAACACCGGGGAGCTGTTTTTT
TRBJ2-2 TRBV3-1/TRBV3-2 TRBD2 NA CASSLGLARSRAGELFF TGTGCCAGCAGTCTTGGACTAGCGCGCTCGAGGGCCGGGGAGCTGTTTTTT
TRBJ2-1 TRBV4-1 NA NA CASSQDSSSYNEQFF TGCGCCAGCAGCCAAGATTCCAGTTCCTACAATGAGCAGTTCTTC
TRBJ2-5 TRBV6-4 TRBD2 NA CASSEIDRPLAGGQETQYF TGTGCCAGCAGTGAGATCGACAGGCCCTTAGCGGGAGGCCAAGAGACCCAGTACTTC
TRBJ1-1 TRBV28 NA NA CASSLVQENTEAFF TGTGCCAGCAGTTTAGTACAGGAAAACACTGAAGCTTTCTTT
TRBJ1-4 TRBV30 NA NA CAWGPGHDNEKLFF TGTGCCTGGGGCCCGGGACATGATAATGAAAAACTGTTTTTT
TRBJ1-5 TRBV6-5 NA NA CASSYHGRGNQPQHF TGTGCCAGCAGTTACCATGGCAGGGGCAATCAGCCCCAGCATTTT
TRBJ2-2 TRBV5-1 NA NA CASSLLVGGDTGELFF TGCGCCAGCAGCTTGCTAGTAGGAGGGGACACCGGGGAGCTGTTTTTT
TRBJ2-2 TRBV10-3 NA NA CAISPIWGEGELFF TGTGCCATCAGTCCCATATGGGGGGAAGGGGAGCTGTTTTTT
TRBJ2-1 TRBV28 TRBD1 NA CASTVTGSANNEQFF TGTGCCAGCACTGTGACAGGGTCGGCTAACAATGAGCAGTTCTTC
TRBJ1-1 TRBV4-3 NA NA CASSQDGDTEAFF TGCGCCAGCAGCCAAGACGGGGACACTGAAGCTTTCTTT
TRBJ1-3 TRBV24-1 NA NA CATSDSSPLHGNTIYF TGTGCCACCAGTGATTCCTCCCCGCTACATGGAAACACCATATATTTT
TRBJ1-2 TRBV14 NA few CASSLLRGRLYGYTF TGTGCCAGCAGCCTCCTAAGAGGCAGACTCTATGGCTACACCTTC
TRBJ2-2 TRBV6-1 TRBD1 medium-sized CASSEGDRDTGELFF TGTGCCAGCAGTGAAGGGGACAGGGACACCGGGGAGCTGTTTTTT
TRBJ1-1 TRBV6-2/TRBV6-3 NA NA CASSSGTGNTEAFF TGTGCCAGCAGCTCAGGGACGGGGAACACTGAAGCTTTCTTT
TRBJ2-2 TRBV9 TRBD1 NA CASSVGQGAPGELFF TGTGCCAGCAGCGTGGGACAGGGGGCTCCCGGGGAGCTGTTTTTT
TRBJ2-5 TRBV6-1 NA NA CASSEFPSTQETQYF TGTGCCAGCAGTGAATTTCCCAGCACCCAAGAGACCCAGTACTTC
TRBJ2-3 TRBV10-3 TRBD2 NA CAISFAPGLAEQSSSTDTQYF TGTGCCATCAGTTTCGCCCCGGGACTAGCGGAACAGTCTTCTAGCACAGATACGCAGTATTTT
TRBJ2-7 TRBV7-2 NA NA CASSLRIPLGEQYF TGTGCCAGCAGCCTCCGAATCCCTCTAGGGGAGCAGTACTTC
TRBJ1-1 TRBV30 NA NA CAWGVGGRNTEAFF TGTGCCTGGGGAGTCGGGGGTCGGAACACTGAAGCTTTCTTT
TRBJ1-5 TRBV12-3/TRBV12-4 NA NA CASSLAYNQPQHF TGTGCCAGCAGTTTAGCGTACAATCAGCCCCAGCATTTT
TRBJ1-4 TRBV30 NA NA CAWSPYRVTNEKLFF TGTGCCTGGAGTCCATACAGGGTCACTAATGAAAAACTGTTTTTT
TRBJ1-2 TRBV6-4 NA NA CASSDSTFGGYTF TGTGCCAGCAGTGACTCTACCTTCGGTGGCTACACCTTC
TRBJ2-5 TRBV27 TRBD2 NA CASSQRALAGFRETQYF TGTGCCAGCAGCCAACGGGCACTAGCGGGATTTAGAGAGACCCAGTACTTC
TRBJ2-7 TRBV4-2 NA NA CASSQGFPGSDEQYF TGTGCCAGCAGCCAAGGGTTTCCAGGGTCGGACGAGCAGTACTTC
TRBJ1-1 TRBV18 NA NA CASSSFTGRNTEAFF TGTGCCAGCTCGTCATTCACAGGGCGGAACACTGAAGCTTTCTTT
TRBJ2-3 TRBV27 NA NA CASSRRRGTDTQYF TGTGCCAGCAGCCGCAGGCGAGGGACAGATACGCAGTATTTT
TRBJ1-2 TRBV7-2 NA NA CASSLEEARRTYTF TGTGCCAGCAGCTTAGAGGAGGCGCGGCGGACCTACACCTTC
TRBJ1-4 TRBV19 NA NA CASSMRGFDEKLFF TGTGCCAGTAGTATGCGGGGGTTCGATGAAAAACTGTTTTTT
TRBJ1-6 TRBV28 TRBD1 NA CASSFTGRGNSPLHF TGTGCCAGCAGTTTCACCGGCAGGGGGAATTCACCCCTCCACTTT
TRBJ1-2 TRBV12-3/TRBV12-4 NA NA CASSSVRAGYTF TGTGCCAGCAGTTCGGTGCGGGCTGGCTACACCTTC
TRBJ1-2 TRBV5-4 NA NA CASSSKLRVDNYGYTF TGTGCCAGCAGCTCCAAACTCCGGGTCGATAACTATGGCTACACCTTC
TRBJ1-4 TRBV19 NA NA CASGSPGPNEKLFF TGTGCCAGTGGCTCGCCGGGGCCTAATGAAAAACTGTTTTTT
TRBJ2-5 TRBV7-9 TRBD2 NA CASSQGLAGSETQYF TGTGCCAGCAGCCAGGGACTAGCGGGATCGGAGACCCAGTACTTC
TRBJ1-3 TRBV7-2 TRBD1 NA CASSPDRGGNTIYF TGTGCCAGCAGCCCGGACAGGGGTGGAAACACCATATATTTT
TRBJ1-2 TRBV6-1 NA NA CASEGQSGGYTF TGTGCCAGCGAGGGGCAGTCGGGTGGCTACACCTTC
TRBJ1-4 TRBV5-1 TRBD1 NA CASSLGQGGEKLFF TGCGCCAGCAGCTTGGGACAGGGGGGCGAAAAACTGTTTTTT
TRBJ1-2 TRBV7-3 NA NA CASSLTLSGGANYGYTF TGTGCCAGCAGCTTAACGTTGTCGGGGGGTGCTAACTATGGCTACACCTTC
TRBJ2-1 TRBV7-2 NA once CDSSLQGGSYNEQFF TGTGACAGCAGCTTACAAGGGGGCTCCTACAATGAGCAGTTCTTC